What follows describes a single TCR beta chain. Its matching antigen is unknown. These data originate in a study of cytomegalovirus exposure and HLA in healthy donors. About the research overall: Sequencing of some 200 million T cells in an earlier analysis found 90 million to 120 million unique TCR beta sequences. Findings and caveats of the study: Earlier analysis found most TCR beta V segments productive about 90% or about 30% of the time. Later findings reportedly placed an Asian-associated ancestry cluster below the approximately 630-donor mean for N-insertions. In most subjects, TCR beta sequences reportedly gave accurate predictions of HLA-A and HLA-B alleles.

CDR3 length: 13 residues. The V gene's germline CDR1 is SGHVS and CDR2 FQNEAQ. Trimming stripped 3 bases from V and 2 bases from J, with 8 bases between. PCR involved 60 Vbeta and 13 Jbeta primers. Sequencing was performed with immunoSEQ multiplex PCR; in TCRdb, only in-frame clones are kept and a portion is missing. The repertoire holds approximately 100,000 clones, with over 65% as singletons. This chain connects TRBV7-8 to TRBJ2-7, with D uncertain. This sequence was found in a female donor in good health and CMV-seropositive. Sequenced input: PBMCs. The CDR3 DNA reads TGTGCCAGCAGCTTGGGCAGGACCTACGAGCAGTACTTC. This encodes CASSLGRTYEQYF. Full variable domain (rest looked up from reference TRBV7-8 and TRBJ2-7): GAGVSQSPRYKVAKRGQDVALRCDPISGHVSLFWYQQALGQGPEFLTYFQNEAQLDKSGLPSDRFFAERPEGSVSTLKIQRTQQEDSAVYLCASSLGRTYEQYFGPGTRLTVT.